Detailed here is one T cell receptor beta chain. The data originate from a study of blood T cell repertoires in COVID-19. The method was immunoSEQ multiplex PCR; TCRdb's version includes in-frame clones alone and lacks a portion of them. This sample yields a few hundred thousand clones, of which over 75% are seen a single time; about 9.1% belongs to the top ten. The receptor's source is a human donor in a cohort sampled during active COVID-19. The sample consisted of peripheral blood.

This CDR3 is CASSPPGSAAKNIQYF. The DNA for the CDR3 is TGTGCCAGCAGCCCCCCGGGGTCCGCGGCCAAAAACATTCAGTACTTC. The chain couples TRBV3-1 (or the pseudogene TRBV3-2) to TRBJ2-4; possibly TRBD2 for D (5 bases). CDR3 length: 16 residues. The V gene lost 4 bases and the J gene lost 1 base, with 14 bases spanning the gap. Germline CDR1 reads LGHDT; CDR2 reads YNNKEL (reference sequence).